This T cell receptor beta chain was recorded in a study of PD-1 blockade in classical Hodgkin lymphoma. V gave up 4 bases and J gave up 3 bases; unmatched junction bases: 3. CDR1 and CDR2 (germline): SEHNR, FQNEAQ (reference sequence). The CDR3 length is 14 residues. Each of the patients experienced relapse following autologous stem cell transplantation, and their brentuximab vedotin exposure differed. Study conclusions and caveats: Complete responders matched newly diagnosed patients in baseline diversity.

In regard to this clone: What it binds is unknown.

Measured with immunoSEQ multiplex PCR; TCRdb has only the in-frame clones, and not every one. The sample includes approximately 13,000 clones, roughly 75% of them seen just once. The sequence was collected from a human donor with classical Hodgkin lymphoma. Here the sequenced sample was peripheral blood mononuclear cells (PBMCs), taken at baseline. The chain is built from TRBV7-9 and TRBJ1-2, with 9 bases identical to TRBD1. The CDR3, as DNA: TGTGCCAGCAGCTCTGGGACAGGGCACTATGGCTACACCTTC. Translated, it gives CASSSGTGHYGYTF.